These 27 T cell receptor beta chains came from one sample sequenced in a study of blood T cell repertoires in COVID-19. Assay used: immunoSEQ multiplex PCR; TCRdb lists only in-frame clones, some missing. In the table there are hundreds of thousands of clones, 83% of which are singletons. Specimen: PBMCs or T cells enriched from blood (not recorded which). The origin of the receptors is a woman between 40 and 50 years old who had been exposed to COVID-19.

The rearrangement uses TRBV2 and TRBJ2-5; D uncertain. The CDR3 has 13 residues. Germline values: CDR1 SNHLY, CDR2 FYNNEI. V was cut by 6 bases and J by 2 bases, with 10 bases left in between. The CDR3 loop is CASRVELQETQYF. The CDR3 nucleotides are TGTGCCAGCAGGGTCGAGTTACAAGAGACCCAGTACTTC.

This clone was counted at least ten times. This chain connects TRBV30 to TRBJ1-5, with a weak D call TRBD1 (5 bases). This CDR3 region has 12 residues. The germline CDR1 and CDR2 sequences are GTSNPN and SVGIG (reference sequence). The ends were cut back, 4 bases at V and 4 bases at J, with 8 bases in the middle. CDR3 protein: CAWNRGNQPQHF. In DNA, the CDR3 is TGTGCCTGGAATCGGGGGAATCAGCCCCAGCATTTT. Using reference TRBV30 and TRBJ1-5 for the parts outside the CDR3, the full variable domain is SQTIHQWPATLVQPVGSPLSLECTVEGTSNPNLYWYRQAAGRGLQLLFYSVGIGQISSEVPQNLSASRPQDRQFILSSKKLLLSDSGFYLCAWNRGNQPQHFGDGTRLSIL.

The chain recombines TRBV10-3 with TRBJ2-3; 12 nucleotides align to TRBD2. The CDR3 is made up of 14 amino acids. Germline values: CDR1 ENHRY, CDR2 SYGVKD. V was pared by 10 bases and J by 4 bases, with 6 bases of the junction left unmatched. The CDR3 spells CATRTSGDADTQYF. CDR3 nucleotides: TGTGCCACGCGGACTAGCGGGGACGCAGATACGCAGTATTTT.

The J gene is TRBJ2-3, the V gene TRBV3-1 (or the pseudogene TRBV3-2); weak D call: TRBD2 (5 bases). V lost 4 bases, J lost 7 bases, and 12 bases lay in between. Germline CDR1 LGHDT, CDR2 YNNKEL (reference sequence). The CDR3 runs to 13 residues. CDR3 sequence reads: CASSPRGFHTQYF. For the CDR3, the DNA is TGTGCCAGCAGCCCTCGGGGATTCCATACGCAGTATTTT.

This rearrangement joins TRBV7-2 to TRBJ2-6, with TRBD2 as a possible D gene (6 bases). V was pared by 1 base and J by 12 bases, with 16 bases between. The germline V gene has CDR1 SGHTA and CDR2 FQGNSA. The CDR3 runs to 15 residues. The CDR3 loop is CASSLVGGEAGVLTF. The CDR3 DNA reads TGTGCCAGCAGCTTAGTAGGCGGGGAGGCCGGCGTCCTGACTTTC.

The genes are TRBV7-2 and TRBJ1-2; D not certain. CDR1 is SGHTA, CDR2 FQGNSA, per germline. The ends were cut back, 1 base at V and 4 bases at J, with 10 bases in the middle. The CDR3 runs 14 residues. The CDR3 DNA is TGTGCCAGCAGCTTAGGAGCCGACATCTATGGCTACACCTTC. Translated, it gives CASSLGADIYGYTF.

The chain is built from TRBV12-5 and TRBJ2-7; D perhaps matches TRBD2 (5 bases). The germline CDR1 and CDR2 sequences are LGHNT and FRNRAP. The CDR3 extends over 14 amino acids. The V gene lost 0 bases and the J gene lost 2 bases, with 8 bases spanning the gap. CDR3 loop: CASGLVGSPYEQYF. Here the CDR3 DNA reads TGTGCTAGTGGTTTGGTGGGGAGCCCCTACGAGCAGTACTTC.

This clone turned up a few times. The rearrangement links TRBV7-6 to TRBJ1-3; D call uncertain. The germline V and J ends were trimmed by 1 base and 0 bases, with 7 bases remaining between them. There are 15 residues in the CDR3. Germline V gene lookup returns CDR1 SGHVS and CDR2 FNYEAQ. The CDR3: CASSLGGNSGNTIYF. The CDR3 region has the DNA TGTGCCAGCAGCTTAGGTGGCAACTCTGGAAACACCATATATTTT.

The V gene is TRBV5-4, the J gene TRBJ2-7; 9 bases are shared with TRBD1. This CDR3 region has 14 residues. From germline, CDR1 is SGHNT and CDR2 YYREEE (reference sequence). The J segment lost 3 bases and the V segment lost 6 bases, leaving 7 bases of the junction unmatched. DNA for the CDR3: TGTGCCAGCAATACGACAGGGGGAAACTACGAGCAGTACTTC. Its protein product is CASNTTGGNYEQYF.

This sequence joins TRBV4-1 and TRBJ1-4, with a weak D call TRBD1 (5 bases). The CDR3 runs 17 residues. Germline V gives CDR1 MGHRA, CDR2 YSYEKL. Between the trimmed V and J ends, which lost 1 base and 5 bases, there was a span of 17 bases. CDR3 protein: CASSQVASQGVNEKLFF. DNA of the CDR3: TGCGCCAGCAGCCAAGTCGCGTCCCAGGGCGTGAATGAAAAACTGTTTTTT.

This clone was recorded once. The chain has TRBV7-9 and TRBJ1-4, with D possibly matching TRBD1 (5 bases). V shed 5 bases and J shed 8 bases, with 15 bases lying between them. Germline V gives CDR1 SEHNR, CDR2 FQNEAQ (reference sequence). The CDR3 sequence is 14 residues long. The CDR3 protein is CASSPWQGREKLFF. The CDR3 DNA reads TGTGCCAGCAGCCCTTGGCAGGGTAGGGAAAAACTGTTTTTT. The entire variable domain, with the rest obtained from reference TRBV7-9 and TRBJ1-4, is as follows: DTGVSQNPRHKITKRGQNVTFRCDPISEHNRLYWYRQTLGQGPEFLTYFQNEAQLEKSRLLSDRFSAERPKGSFSTLEIQRTEQGDSAMYLCASSPWQGREKLFFGSGTQLSVL.

The chain employs TRBV19 and TRBJ1-1, with TRBD1 matching 7 bases. Germline CDR1 LNHDA, CDR2 SQIVND (reference sequence). The CDR3 spans 15 residues. V lost 6 bases to trimming and J lost 5 bases; unmatched junction nucleotides: 12. The CDR3 bases are TGTGCCAGTAGACATATCGACAGGGTAGGGACTGAAGCTTTCTTT. Residues: CASRHIDRVGTEAFF. Together with reference TRBV19 and TRBJ1-1, the CDR3 gives the full variable domain: DGGITQSPKYLFRKEGQNVTLSCEQNLNHDAMYWYRQDPGQGLRLIYYSQIVNDFQKGDIAEGYSVSREKKESFPLTVTSAQKNPTAFYLCASRHIDRVGTEAFFGQGTRLTVV.

CDR3 loop: CSVAGGGQGKRYEQYF. The CDR3 DNA reads TGCAGCGTTGCCGGAGGGGGACAGGGGAAGCGCTACGAGCAGTACTTC. The rearrangement joins TRBV29-1 to TRBJ2-7; 10 bases are shared with TRBD1. The trim removed 4 bases at V and 3 bases at J, leaving 12 bases unmatched. Germline V gene sequence: CDR1 SQVTM, CDR2 ANQGSEA. This CDR3 contains 16 residues.

This chain uses TRBV12-3 or TRBV12-4 with TRBJ1-1, with D possibly TRBD1 on 6 matching bases. The CDR3 extends over 13 amino acids. V dropped 6 bases and J dropped 2 bases, with 10 bases sitting between them. The CDR3, as DNA: TGTGCCAGCAGCGGACAGCACAACACTGAAGCTTTCTTT. It yields the protein CASSGQHNTEAFF.

This chain joins TRBV5-1 and TRBJ1-1; D not certain. The germline V gene encodes CDR1 SGHRS and CDR2 YFSETQ. The CDR3 has 14 residues. Trimming removed 0 bases from V and 3 bases from J, with 9 bases in between. CDR3 bases: TGCGCCAGCAGCTTGGCCTATAGAGACACTGAAGCTTTCTTT. The encoded protein is CASSLAYRDTEAFF. Looking up the rest from reference TRBV5-1 and TRBJ1-1 gives the full variable domain: KAGVTQTPRYLIKTRGQQVTLSCSPISGHRSVSWYQQTPGQGLQFLFEYFSETQRNKGNFPGRFSGRQFSNSRSEMNVSTLELGDSALYLCASSLAYRDTEAFFGQGTRLTVV.

This clone was picked up one time. The V and J genes are TRBV6-5 and TRBJ2-3, with TRBD1 as a possible D gene (6 bases). Germline loops: CDR1 MNHEY, CDR2 SVGAGI. CDR3 length equals 16 residues. The V end was cut by 0 bases, the J end by 2 bases, with 12 bases between. The CDR3 DNA sequence: TGTGCCAGCAGTTACTCGGGGGCCTCCCACACAGATACGCAGTATTTT. Protein sequence: CASSYSGASHTDTQYF.

In its sample, this clone was seen a few times. The rearrangement uses TRBV7-9 and TRBJ2-1, with no clear D. The V gene's germline CDR1 is SEHNR and CDR2 FQNEAQ (reference sequence). Trimming took 3 bases from V and 8 from J, leaving 5 bases between them. The CDR3 sequence is 11 residues long. The CDR3 loop is CASSFLYEQFF. The DNA of the CDR3 is TGTGCCAGCAGCTTCTTGTATGAGCAGTTCTTC. The whole variable domain, filled in from reference TRBV7-9 and TRBJ2-1, reads DTGVSQNPRHKITKRGQNVTFRCDPISEHNRLYWYRQTLGQGPEFLTYFQNEAQLEKSRLLSDRFSAERPKGSFSTLEIQRTEQGDSAMYLCASSFLYEQFFGPGTRLTVL.

V gene TRBV4-3 combines with J gene TRBJ1-1; D unresolved. Germline values: CDR1 LGHNA, CDR2 YSLEER. The CDR3 covers 16 residues. Trimming stripped 4 bases from V and 1 base from J, with 16 bases between. Written as DNA, the CDR3 is TGCGCCAGCAGCCGAAAGAGGGTACCGACGAACACTGAAGCTTTCTTT. Translation: CASSRKRVPTNTEAFF.

The CDR3 coding sequence is TGTGCCAGTAGTATTCTTAGCGGGGGGGTTAATGAGCAGTTCTTC. Amino acids: CASSILSGGVNEQFF. The rearrangement uses TRBV19 and TRBJ2-1, with 11 bases aligning to TRBD2. Looked up from germline, CDR1 is LNHDA and CDR2 is SQIVND (reference sequence). The CDR3 spans 15 residues. J gave up 7 bases and V 3 bases, and 5 bases lay outside the gene matches.

In DNA, the CDR3 is TGCGCCAGCCTCGGGACAGGGCGGTCCGGGGAGCTGTTTTTT. It translates to CASLGTGRSGELFF. The chain has TRBV5-1 and TRBJ2-2, with TRBD1 matching over 9 bases. The CDR3 has 14 amino acids. Germline CDR1 reads SGHRS; CDR2 reads YFSETQ. The V and J ends lost 7 bases and 6 bases, in that order; junction bases with no gene match: 7.

This chain joins TRBV5-4 and TRBJ2-7; 10 nucleotides line up with TRBD1. Germline trimming cut 0 bases from V and 2 bases from J; bases unmatched to any gene: 11. Germline CDR1 reads SGHNT; CDR2 reads YYREEE (reference sequence). There are 18 residues in the CDR3. The CDR3 protein is CASSLGARGTGVAYEQYF. The CDR3 nucleotides read TGTGCCAGCAGCTTGGGGGCCCGAGGGACAGGGGTCGCCTACGAGCAGTACTTC.

The genes are TRBV7-9 and TRBJ1-2; 8 positions agree with TRBD1. The germline gives CDR1 SEHNR, CDR2 FQNEAQ (reference sequence). V was clipped by 5 bases and J by 6 bases; unmatched bases: 17. CDR3 length equals 17 residues. CDR3 bases: TGTGCCAGCAGCCTAGGACAGGGTTCGCCGTCGAGGGATGGCTACACCTTC. Translated: CASSLGQGSPSRDGYTF.

The chain recombines TRBV19 with TRBJ1-1; TRBD1 aligns across 8 bases. The V and J ends lost 4 bases and 0 bases, in that order; junction bases with no gene match: 13. Looked up from germline, CDR1 is LNHDA and CDR2 is SQIVND (reference sequence). This CDR3 region has 18 residues. The CDR3 protein is CASSNPSGGYHLNTEAFF. In DNA form, the CDR3 reads TGTGCCAGTAGTAACCCCTCAGGGGGCTACCACTTGAACACTGAAGCTTTCTTT.

The chain joins TRBV18 to TRBJ2-2, with D maybe TRBD1 (6 bases). The CDR3 is 14 residues long. The germline V gene has CDR1 KGHSH and CDR2 LQKENI. The V gene lost 6 bases and the J gene lost 9 bases, with 17 bases spanning the gap. DNA of the CDR3: TGTGCCAGCTCCCCGCCCGGGACACCATGGGAGCTGTTTTTT. This codes for CASSPPGTPWELFF.

This chain uses TRBV18 with TRBJ1-6; D might be TRBD1 (6 bases). Trimming stripped 3 bases from V and 0 bases from J, with 9 bases between. CDR3 length: 16 residues. Germline CDR1 reads KGHSH; CDR2 reads LQKENI. CDR3 DNA sequence: TGTGCCAGCTCACCCACAGGGAGCTCCTATAATTCACCCCTCCACTTT. Amino acids: CASSPTGSSYNSPLHF.

In this sample, this clone turned up once. This chain joins TRBV24-1 and TRBJ1-5; D remains unclear. The CDR3 has 13 residues. V lost 9 bases, J lost 3 bases, and 11 bases lay in between. Germline-derived CDR1 and CDR2 are KGHDR and SFDVKD. CDR3 residues: CATEAGFNQPQHF. The CDR3 coding sequence is TGTGCCACCGAGGCGGGCTTCAATCAGCCCCAGCATTTT.

The chain is built from TRBV2 and TRBJ2-5; 9 bases fit TRBD1. The CDR3 consists of 14 residues. With V trimmed by 8 bases and J by 4 bases, 8 bases remained unmatched. CDR1 is SNHLY, CDR2 FYNNEI, per germline. The CDR3 sequence: CASQSGQGIETQYF. The DNA for the CDR3 is TGTGCCAGCCAATCGGGACAGGGTATAGAGACCCAGTACTTC.